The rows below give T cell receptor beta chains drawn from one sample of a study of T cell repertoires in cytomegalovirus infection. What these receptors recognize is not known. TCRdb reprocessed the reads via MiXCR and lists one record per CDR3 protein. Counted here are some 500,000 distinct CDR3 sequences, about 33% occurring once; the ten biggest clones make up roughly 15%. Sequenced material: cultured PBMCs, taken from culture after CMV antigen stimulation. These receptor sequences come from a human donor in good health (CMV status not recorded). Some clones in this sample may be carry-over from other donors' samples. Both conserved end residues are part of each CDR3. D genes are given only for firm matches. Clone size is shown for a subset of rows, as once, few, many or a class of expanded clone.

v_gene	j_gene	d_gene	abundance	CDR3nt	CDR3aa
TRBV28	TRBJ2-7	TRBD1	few	TGTGCCAGCACCCCCTCGGGACAGCTGAACTCCTACGAGCAGTACTTC	CASTPSGQLNSYEQYF
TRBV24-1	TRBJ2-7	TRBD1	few	TGTGCCACCAGTGATTCCGGGACAGGGACCTACGAGCAGTACTTC	CATSDSGTGTYEQYF
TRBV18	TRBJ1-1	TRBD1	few	TGTGCCAGCTCACCTAGGGGACAGGGGGCGTACACTGAAGCTTTCTTT	CASSPRGQGAYTEAFF
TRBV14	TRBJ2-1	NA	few	TGTGCCAGCAGCCAAAGCCTAGGTCTAGTAAGGCAGTTCTTC	CASSQSLGLVRQFF
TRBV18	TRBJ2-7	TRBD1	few	TGTGCCAGCTCAACTACGACAGGGGTGTACGAGCAGTACTTC	CASSTTTGVYEQYF
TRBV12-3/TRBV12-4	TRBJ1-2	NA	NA	TGTGCCAGCAGTTTTAGCCCCGCTATGGACTATGGCTACACCTTC	CASSFSPAMDYGYTF
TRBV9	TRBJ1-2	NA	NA	TGTGCCAGCAGCGTAGGAGGAGGAGACTATGGCTACACCTTC	CASSVGGGDYGYTF
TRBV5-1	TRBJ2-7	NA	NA	TGCGCCAGCAGCTTGGACCGGTACTCCTACGAGCAGTACTTC	CASSLDRYSYEQYF
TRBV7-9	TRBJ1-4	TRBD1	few	TGTGCCAGCAGCTTACGGACAGGGCGATCCGTAAAACTGTTTTTT	CASSLRTGRSVKLFF
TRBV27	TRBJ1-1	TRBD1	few	TGTGCCAGCAGGAGGACAGGAGAGAACACTGAAGCTTTCTTT	CASRRTGENTEAFF
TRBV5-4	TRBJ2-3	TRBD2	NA	TGTGCCAGCAACCCGGGACTAGCGGGAGGGAGCACAGATACGCAGTATTTT	CASNPGLAGGSTDTQYF
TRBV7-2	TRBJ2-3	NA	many	TGTGCCAGCAGCTTGGCTGGGGTACCCGCAGATACGCAGTATTTT	CASSLAGVPADTQYF
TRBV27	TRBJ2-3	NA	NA	TGTGCCAGCAGTTTATTCCAACGGGGGGACAGGCAAACAGATACGCAGTATTTT	CASSLFQRGDRQTDTQYF
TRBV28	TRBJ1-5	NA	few	TGTGCCAGCAGCCATGGGGGGGCGGGCAATCAGCCCCAGCATTTT	CASSHGGAGNQPQHF
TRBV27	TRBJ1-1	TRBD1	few	TGTGCCAGCAGTTTTCAGGGGGCGAGGCGGAACACTGAAGCTTTCTTT	CASSFQGARRNTEAFF
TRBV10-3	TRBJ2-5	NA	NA	TGTGCCATCAAGGGACGGAATCAAGAGACCCAGTACTTC	CAIKGRNQETQYF
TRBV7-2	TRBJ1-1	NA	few	TGTGCCAGCAGCTTCGGTAGGAGGGGGTTGAACACTGAAGCTTTCTTT	CASSFGRRGLNTEAFF
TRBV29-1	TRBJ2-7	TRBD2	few	TGCAGCGTTGGGGGGACGGCCGGGGGGGAGCAGTACTTC	CSVGGTAGGEQYF
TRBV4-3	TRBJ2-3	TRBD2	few	TGCGCCAGCAGCCAAGATGAAGGTCTAGCGGGAGTCGATACGCAGTATTTT	CASSQDEGLAGVDTQYF
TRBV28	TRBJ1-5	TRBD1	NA	TGTGCCAGCAGTTTACGGACAGGGACCTTTTCTAGCAATCAGCCCCAGCATTTT	CASSLRTGTFSSNQPQHF
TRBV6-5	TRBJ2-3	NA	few	TGTGCCAGCAGTTACGGGGCAGGGGGCACAGATACGCAGTATTTT	CASSYGAGGTDTQYF
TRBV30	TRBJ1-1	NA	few	TGTGCCTGGAGTCGGTGGGGAGGAGCGAACACTGAAGCTTTCTTT	CAWSRWGGANTEAFF